The present T cell receptor beta chain was sequenced within a study of PD-1 blockade in classical Hodgkin lymphoma. Relapses following autologous stem cell transplantation were seen in all patients, with brentuximab vedotin exposure varying. The CDR3 sequence is 13 residues long. Germline loops: CDR1 MDHEN, CDR2 SYDVKM. The V segment lost 3 bases and the J segment 13 bases; nucleotides outside the gene matches: 4. Generated by immunoSEQ multiplex PCR, the TCRdb table keeps only in-frame clones and is missing some. The sample comprises about 86,000 clones, roughly 90% of which are singletons, and 22% rests with the top ten.

The chain couples TRBV28 to TRBJ1-4; 11 bases are shared with TRBD1. This clonotype was sampled from a human donor with classical Hodgkin lymphoma. Source: peripheral blood mononuclear cells (PBMCs), taken at baseline. The CDR3 protein is CASSLGTGGRLFF. Written as DNA, the CDR3 is TGTGCCAGCAGTTTGGGGACAGGGGGGAGACTGTTTTTT.